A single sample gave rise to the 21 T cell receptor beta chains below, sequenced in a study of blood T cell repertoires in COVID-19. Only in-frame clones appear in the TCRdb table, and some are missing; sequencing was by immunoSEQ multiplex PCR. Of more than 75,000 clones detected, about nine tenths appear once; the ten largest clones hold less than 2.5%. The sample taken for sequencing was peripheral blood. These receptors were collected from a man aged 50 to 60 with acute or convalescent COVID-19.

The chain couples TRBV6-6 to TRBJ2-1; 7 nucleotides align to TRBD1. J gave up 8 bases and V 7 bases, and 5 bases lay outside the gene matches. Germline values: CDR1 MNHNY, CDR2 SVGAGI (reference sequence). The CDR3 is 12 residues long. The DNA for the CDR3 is TGTGCCAGCACCGACAGGGCCCATGAGCAGTTCTTC. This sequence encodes CASTDRAHEQFF.

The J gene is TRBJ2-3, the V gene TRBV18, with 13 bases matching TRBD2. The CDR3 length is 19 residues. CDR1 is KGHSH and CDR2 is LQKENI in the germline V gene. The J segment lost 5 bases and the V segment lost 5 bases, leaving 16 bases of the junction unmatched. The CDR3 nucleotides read TGTGCCAGCTCATCATCACTAGCGGGAGGGCTAAAGGATGGAGATACGCAGTATTTT. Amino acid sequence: CASSSSLAGGLKDGDTQYF.

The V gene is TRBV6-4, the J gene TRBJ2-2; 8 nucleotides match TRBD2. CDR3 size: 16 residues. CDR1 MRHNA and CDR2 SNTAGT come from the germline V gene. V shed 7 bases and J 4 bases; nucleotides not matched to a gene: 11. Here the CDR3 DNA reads TGTGCCAGCACAGAGCGGGAGAAGTCGGGCACCGGGGAGCTGTTTTTT. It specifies CASTEREKSGTGELFF.

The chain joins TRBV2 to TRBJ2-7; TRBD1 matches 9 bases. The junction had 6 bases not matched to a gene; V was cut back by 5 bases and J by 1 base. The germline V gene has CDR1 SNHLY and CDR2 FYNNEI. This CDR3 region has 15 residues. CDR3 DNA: TGTGCCAGCAGTTCCCGGGACAGGGTATCCTACGAGCAGTACGTC. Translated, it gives CASSSRDRVSYEQYV.

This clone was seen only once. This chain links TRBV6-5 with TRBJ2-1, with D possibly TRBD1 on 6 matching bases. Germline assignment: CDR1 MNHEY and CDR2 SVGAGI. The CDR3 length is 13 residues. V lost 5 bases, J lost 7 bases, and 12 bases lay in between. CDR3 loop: CASSLQGRNEQFF. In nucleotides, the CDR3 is TGTGCCAGCAGTCTACAGGGAAGGAATGAGCAGTTCTTC.

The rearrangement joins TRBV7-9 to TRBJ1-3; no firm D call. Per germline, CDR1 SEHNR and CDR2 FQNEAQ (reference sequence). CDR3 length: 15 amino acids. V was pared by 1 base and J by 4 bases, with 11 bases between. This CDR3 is CASSLEANRGNTIYF. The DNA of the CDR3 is TGTGCCAGCAGCTTAGAAGCTAATCGGGGAAACACCATATATTTT.

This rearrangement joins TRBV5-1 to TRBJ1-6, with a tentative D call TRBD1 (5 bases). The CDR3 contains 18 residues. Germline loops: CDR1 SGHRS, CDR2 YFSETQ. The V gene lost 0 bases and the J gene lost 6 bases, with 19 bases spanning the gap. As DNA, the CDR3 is TGCGCCAGCAGCTTGGGGGCGAGTAGGAGGGGCTTTAATTCACCCCTCCACTTT. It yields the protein CASSLGASRRGFNSPLHF.

In DNA form, the CDR3 reads TGTGCCAGCAGCCAGGGACTAGCGGGAGTGGATACGCAGTATTTT. Amino acids: CASSQGLAGVDTQYF. The chain uses TRBV3-1 (or the pseudogene TRBV3-2) and TRBJ2-3, with 14 bases fitting TRBD2. The V segment lost 3 bases and the J segment 6 bases; nucleotides outside the gene matches: 2. The CDR3 is 15 residues long. Germline values: CDR1 LGHDT, CDR2 YNNKEL (reference sequence).

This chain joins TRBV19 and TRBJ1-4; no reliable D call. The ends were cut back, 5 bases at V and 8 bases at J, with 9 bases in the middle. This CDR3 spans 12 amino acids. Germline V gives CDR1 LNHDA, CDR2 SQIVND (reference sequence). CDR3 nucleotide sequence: TGTGCCAGTAGTGAGTCAGCGGAAAAACTGTTTTTT. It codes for CASSESAEKLFF.

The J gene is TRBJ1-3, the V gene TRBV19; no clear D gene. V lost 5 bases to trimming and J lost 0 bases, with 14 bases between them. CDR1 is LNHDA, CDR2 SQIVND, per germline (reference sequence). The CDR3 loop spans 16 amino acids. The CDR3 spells CASSVRSSASGNTIYF. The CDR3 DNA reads TGTGCCAGTAGTGTCCGATCGAGCGCCTCTGGAAACACCATATATTTT.

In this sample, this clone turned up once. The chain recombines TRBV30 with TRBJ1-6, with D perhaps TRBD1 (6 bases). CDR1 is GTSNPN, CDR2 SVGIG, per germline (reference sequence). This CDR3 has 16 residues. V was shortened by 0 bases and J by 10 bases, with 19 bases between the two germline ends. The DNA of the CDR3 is TGTGCCTGGAGTGTACGATGGCAGGGGAGGGAATCACCCCTCCACTTT. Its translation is CAWSVRWQGRESPLHF.

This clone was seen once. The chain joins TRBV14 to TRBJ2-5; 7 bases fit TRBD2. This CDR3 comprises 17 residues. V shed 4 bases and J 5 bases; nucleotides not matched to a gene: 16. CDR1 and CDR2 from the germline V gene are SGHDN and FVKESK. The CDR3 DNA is TGTGCCAGCAGCCTCTACACGGCGGGGGTCGATCGGGAGACCCAGTACTTC. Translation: CASSLYTAGVDRETQYF.

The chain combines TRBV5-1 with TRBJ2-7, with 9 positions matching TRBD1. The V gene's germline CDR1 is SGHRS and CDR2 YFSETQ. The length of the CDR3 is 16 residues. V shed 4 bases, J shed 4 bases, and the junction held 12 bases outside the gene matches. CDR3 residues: CASSPVTQGAGYEQYF. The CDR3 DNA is TGCGCCAGCAGCCCAGTTACACAGGGGGCAGGTTACGAGCAGTACTTC.

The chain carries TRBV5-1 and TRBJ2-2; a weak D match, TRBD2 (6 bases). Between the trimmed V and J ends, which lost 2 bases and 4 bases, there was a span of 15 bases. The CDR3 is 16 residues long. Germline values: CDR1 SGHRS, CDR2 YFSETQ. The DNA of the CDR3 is TGCGCCAGCAGCTTAGGGACTCGGTTGAGCACCGGGGAGCTGTTTTTT. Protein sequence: CASSLGTRLSTGELFF. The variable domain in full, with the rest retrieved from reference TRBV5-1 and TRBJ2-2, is KAGVTQTPRYLIKTRGQQVTLSCSPISGHRSVSWYQQTPGQGLQFLFEYFSETQRNKGNFPGRFSGRQFSNSRSEMNVSTLELGDSALYLCASSLGTRLSTGELFFGEGSRLTVL.

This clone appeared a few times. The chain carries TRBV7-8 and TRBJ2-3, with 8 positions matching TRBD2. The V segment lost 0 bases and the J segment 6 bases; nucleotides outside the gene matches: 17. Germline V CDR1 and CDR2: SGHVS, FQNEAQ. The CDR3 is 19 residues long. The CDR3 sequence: CASSLARSGFAGGRDTQYF. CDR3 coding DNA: TGTGCCAGCAGCTTAGCACGGTCCGGCTTCGCGGGGGGCCGGGATACGCAGTATTTT.

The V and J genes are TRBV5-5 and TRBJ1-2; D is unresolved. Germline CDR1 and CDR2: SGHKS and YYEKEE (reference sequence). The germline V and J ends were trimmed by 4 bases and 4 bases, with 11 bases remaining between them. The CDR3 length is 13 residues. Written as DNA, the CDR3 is TGTGCCAGCAGCCGACAAGAAGGCTATGGCTACACCTTC. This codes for CASSRQEGYGYTF.

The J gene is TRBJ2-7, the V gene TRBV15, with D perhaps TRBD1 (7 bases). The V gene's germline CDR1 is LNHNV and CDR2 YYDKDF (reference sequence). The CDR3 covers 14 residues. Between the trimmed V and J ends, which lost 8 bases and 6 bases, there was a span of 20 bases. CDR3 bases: TGTGCCACCGGGAGGACAGGAACCCCTTCCGAGCAGTACTTC. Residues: CATGRTGTPSEQYF.

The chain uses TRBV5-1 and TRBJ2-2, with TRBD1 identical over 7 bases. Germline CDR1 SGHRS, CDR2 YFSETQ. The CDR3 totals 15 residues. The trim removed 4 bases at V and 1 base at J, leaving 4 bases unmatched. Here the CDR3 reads CASSPGTENTGELFF. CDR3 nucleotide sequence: TGCGCCAGCAGCCCCGGGACAGAGAACACCGGGGAGCTGTTTTTT.

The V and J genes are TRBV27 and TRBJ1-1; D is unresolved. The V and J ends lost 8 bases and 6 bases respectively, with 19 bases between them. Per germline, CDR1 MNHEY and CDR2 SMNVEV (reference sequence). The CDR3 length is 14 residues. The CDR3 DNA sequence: TGTGCCAGCGCCTCTATTCCGTTCCGGGCTGAAGCTTTCTTT. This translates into CASASIPFRAEAFF.

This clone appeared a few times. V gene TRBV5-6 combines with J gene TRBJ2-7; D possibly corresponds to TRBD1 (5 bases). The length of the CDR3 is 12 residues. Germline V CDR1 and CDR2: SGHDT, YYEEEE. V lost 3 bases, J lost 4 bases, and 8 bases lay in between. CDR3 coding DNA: TGTGCCAGCAGCTCCCAGGGATACGAGCAGTACTTC. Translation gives CASSSQGYEQYF. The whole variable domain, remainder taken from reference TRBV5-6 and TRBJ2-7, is DAGVTQSPTHLIKTRGQQVTLRCSPKSGHDTVSWYQQALGQGPQFIFQYYEEEERQRGNFPDRFSGHQFPNYSSELNVNALLLGDSALYLCASSSQGYEQYFGPGTRLTVT.

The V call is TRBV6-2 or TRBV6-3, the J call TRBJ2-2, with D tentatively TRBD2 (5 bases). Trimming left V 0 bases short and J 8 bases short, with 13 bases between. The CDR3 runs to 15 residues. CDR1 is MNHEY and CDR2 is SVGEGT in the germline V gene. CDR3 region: CASSYSQVRGGELFF. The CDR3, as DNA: TGTGCCAGCAGTTACTCCCAGGTCCGGGGAGGGGAGCTGTTTTTT.